This T cell receptor (beta chain) derives from a study of blood T cell repertoires in COVID-19. Whole-study context: Researchers got acute and convalescent COVID-19 samples from the United States, Italy and Spain. The cDNA or gDNA used as material had been derived from T cells, B-cell-depleted T cells, or PBMCs.

In the source study's methods: The assay estimated nucleated cells by amplifying reference gene primers. Profiling relied on immunoSEQ multiplex PCR, and the TCRdb table lists in-frame clones only, not all of them. V and J calls and clone size are given by that table; D and trimming were obtained from the DNA. The profile shows about 74,000 clones, roughly 86% of them singletons. CDR1 SNHLY and CDR2 FYNNEI come from the germline V gene. Trimming at V came to 4 bases and at J to 3 bases, leaving 5 bases not matched to a gene. The CDR3 is made up of 14 amino acids. Sequenced input: peripheral blood. This TCR derives from a man aged 65 to 79 with acute or convalescent COVID-19. The chain carries TRBV2 and TRBJ2-7; 8 positions agree with TRBD1. This CDR3 is CASSGQGKGYEQYF. DNA of the CDR3: TGTGCCAGCAGTGGACAGGGGAAAGGCTACGAGCAGTACTTC. Drawing the rest from reference TRBV2 and TRBJ2-7, the complete variable domain is EPEVTQTPSHQVTQMGQEVILRCVPISNHLYFYWYRQILGQKVEFLVSFYNNEISEKSEIFDDQFSVERPDGSNFTLKIRSTKLEDSAMYFCASSGQGKGYEQYFGPGTRLTVT.